The clone carrying this T cell receptor (beta chain) was counted only a few times. Antigen unknown. This CDR3 region has 13 residues. With 0 bases removed from V and 5 bases from J, the gap between germline ends came to 8 bases. In germline, CDR1 is SGDLS, CDR2 YYNGEE. These data come from a study of T cell clonotyping in hematopoietic cell transplantation. The study's findings and limits: Cells were unsorted, so CD4 and CD8 contributions were not separated. Broader posttransplant TCR repertoire diversity was predicted by graft donor and pretransplant recipient Inverse Simpson Index values. Few recipient clonotypes overlapped donors; over 97% were de novo at given depth. Pathologically expanded recipient clonotypes increased progressively from day 30 to day 180 as diversity fell.

Profiled with immunoSEQ multiplex PCR; TCRdb holds only in-frame clones, not every one. The repertoire holds about 18,000 clones, with 65% to 80% as singletons. The receptor was isolated from a man aged 55 to 70 in good health. Some clones in this sample may be carry-over from other donors' samples. Sequencing was carried out using peripheral blood mononuclear cells. The gene calls are TRBV9 and TRBJ1-1; D possibly corresponds to TRBD1 (6 bases). The CDR3 DNA reads TGTGCCAGCAGCGTAGAGGGGGGGACTGAAGCTTTCTTT. Protein: CASSVEGGTEAFF.